Listed below are T cell receptor beta chains from one sample, sequenced in a study of control samples from healthy donors and cancer patients. TCRdb's table, derived via immunoSEQ multiplex PCR, lists solely in-frame clones and lacks some. The sample holds under 200,000 clones; 75% to 95% are singletons and the top ten take around 1.5%. Sequencing was done on a sample of blood. Receptors originate from a woman between 25 and 40 years old in good health. CDR3s include the opening cysteine and the closing phenylalanine or tryptophan. Each record gives: V gene, J gene, clone size, D gene, CDR3 DNA, CDR3 protein. D genes are given only for firm matches. A clone size is listed for some rows: how often the clone was seen (once, few, many), or a class if it is expanded.

TRBV7-3	TRBJ1-1	-	-	TGTGCCAGCAGCCTACAGGGGAACACTGAAGCTTTCTTT	CASSLQGNTEAFF
TRBV9	TRBJ2-1	-	TRBD1	TGTGCCAGCAGCCTCGGGACAGCCTCCTACAATGAGCAGTTCTTC	CASSLGTASYNEQFF
TRBV4-2	TRBJ2-7	-	-	TGTGCCAGCAGCCAGGGTAGCGGTAACTCCTACGAGCAGTACTTC	CASSQGSGNSYEQYF
TRBV5-8	TRBJ1-1	-	TRBD1	TGTGCCAGCAGAACTGGACAGGGGGCGACCGTGTACACTGAAGCTTTCTTT	CASRTGQGATVYTEAFF
TRBV12-3/TRBV12-4	TRBJ1-4	-	-	TGTGCCAGCAGTTTAGTTGGAAATGAAAAACTGTTTTTT	CASSLVGNEKLFF
TRBV6-1	TRBJ1-2	-	TRBD1	TGTGCCAGCAGAAAGGACCGGGACAGGGGCTATGGCTACACCTTC	CASRKDRDRGYGYTF
TRBV13	TRBJ2-3	once	-	TGTGCCAGCAGCCAGGTGGCAGATACGCAGTATTTT	CASSQVADTQYF
TRBV24-1	TRBJ2-5	-	-	TGTGCCACCAGTGAGGGATACCAAGAGACCCAGTACTTC	CATSEGYQETQYF
TRBV24-1	TRBJ2-2	few	TRBD2	TGTGCCACCAGTGGGAAAGGGAGGGACACCGGGGAGCTGTTTTTT	CATSGKGRDTGELFF
TRBV18	TRBJ2-7	-	-	TGTGCCAGCTCACCGGACTACTCCTACGAGCAGTACTTC	CASSPDYSYEQYF
TRBV2	TRBJ1-1	-	TRBD1	TGTGCCAGCAGTGGACAGGGGAACACTGAAGCTTTCTTT	CASSGQGNTEAFF
TRBV5-1	TRBJ2-1	-	TRBD2	TGCGCCAGCAGCTTAAGCGGGAGCTACAATGAGCAGTTCTTC	CASSLSGSYNEQFF
TRBV5-6	TRBJ1-2	-	-	TGTGCCAGCAGCTTACGACAGGTCGGTGGCTACACCTTC	CASSLRQVGGYTF
TRBV19	TRBJ1-1	-	-	TGTGCCAGTAGTATGGGGTCGACAGGGAACACTGAAGCTTTCTTT	CASSMGSTGNTEAFF
TRBV6-5	TRBJ2-7	many	TRBD2	TGTGCCAGCAGGCCCCGGACTAGCGGGAACAACGAGCAGTACTTC	CASRPRTSGNNEQYF
TRBV2	TRBJ1-2	once	-	TGTGCCAGCAGTGATGGCGGGAGGGAGGCAAACTATGGCTACACCTTC	CASSDGGREANYGYTF
TRBV9	TRBJ2-3	-	-	TGTGCCAGCAGCCCCCGGTACGATACGCAGTATTTT	CASSPRYDTQYF
TRBV7-9	TRBJ1-5	-	-	TGTGCCAGCAGCTTAGCGGGAGGGAGCAATCAGCCCCAGCATTTT	CASSLAGGSNQPQHF
TRBV24-1	TRBJ2-2	many	TRBD1	TGTGCCACCAGTGATGACAGGGACACCGGGGAGCTGTTTTTT	CATSDDRDTGELFF
TRBV6-2/TRBV6-3	TRBJ2-3	-	TRBD2	TGTGCCAGCAGTTACAGCGGGGGAGGCTCAGATACGCAGTATTTT	CASSYSGGGSDTQYF
TRBV6-5	TRBJ2-2	-	TRBD1	TGTGCCAGCAGTCGGGACAGGGGGCTGGCGGGGGAGCTGTTTTTT	CASSRDRGLAGELFF
TRBV6-6	TRBJ1-4	-	TRBD1	TGTGCCAGCAGTTCCCAGGGGGCGCATGAAAAACTGTTTTTT	CASSSQGAHEKLFF
TRBV7-6	TRBJ1-4	-	TRBD1	TGTGCCAGCAGCCCGACAGGGGCTAATGAAAAACTGTTTTTT	CASSPTGANEKLFF
TRBV25-1	TRBJ2-6	-	-	TGTGCCAGCAGTGAATACGCCTCTGGGGCCAACGTCCTGACTTTC	CASSEYASGANVLTF
TRBV3-1/TRBV3-2	TRBJ2-1	-	TRBD2	TGTGCCAGCAGCCAAGATCTAGCGGGATCTCGGAATGAGCAGTTCTTC	CASSQDLAGSRNEQFF
TRBV19	TRBJ1-4	-	TRBD1	TGTGCCAGTAGTCCTCGACAGGGGCGGGAAAAACTGTTTTTT	CASSPRQGREKLFF